In its sample, the clone carrying this T cell receptor (beta chain) was seen many times. This CDR3 is 13 amino acids long. Trimming removed 5 bases at V and 0 bases at J, with 11 bases between. Looked up from germline, CDR1 is SQVTM and CDR2 is ANQGSEA. Individual cDNA molecules received unique molecular identifiers. From the 5' RACE reads, TCRdb called clonotypes with MiXCR, one entry per CDR3 protein. The repertoire holds tens of thousands of distinct CDR3 sequences, with less than 6% as singletons. This specimen comes from a study of early T cells in non-severe SARS-CoV-2 infection. The chain links TRBV29-1 to TRBJ2-7, with D maybe TRBD1 (6 bases). Sequenced here: whole blood, sampled at baseline. This clonotype originated in an adult who was a healthcare worker with PCR-confirmed SARS-CoV-2 infection or an uninfected control (not recorded which). The CDR3 sequence: CSVLRGPSYEQYF. CDR3 nucleotide sequence: TGCAGCGTTCTCAGGGGACCCTCCTACGAGCAGTACTTC.